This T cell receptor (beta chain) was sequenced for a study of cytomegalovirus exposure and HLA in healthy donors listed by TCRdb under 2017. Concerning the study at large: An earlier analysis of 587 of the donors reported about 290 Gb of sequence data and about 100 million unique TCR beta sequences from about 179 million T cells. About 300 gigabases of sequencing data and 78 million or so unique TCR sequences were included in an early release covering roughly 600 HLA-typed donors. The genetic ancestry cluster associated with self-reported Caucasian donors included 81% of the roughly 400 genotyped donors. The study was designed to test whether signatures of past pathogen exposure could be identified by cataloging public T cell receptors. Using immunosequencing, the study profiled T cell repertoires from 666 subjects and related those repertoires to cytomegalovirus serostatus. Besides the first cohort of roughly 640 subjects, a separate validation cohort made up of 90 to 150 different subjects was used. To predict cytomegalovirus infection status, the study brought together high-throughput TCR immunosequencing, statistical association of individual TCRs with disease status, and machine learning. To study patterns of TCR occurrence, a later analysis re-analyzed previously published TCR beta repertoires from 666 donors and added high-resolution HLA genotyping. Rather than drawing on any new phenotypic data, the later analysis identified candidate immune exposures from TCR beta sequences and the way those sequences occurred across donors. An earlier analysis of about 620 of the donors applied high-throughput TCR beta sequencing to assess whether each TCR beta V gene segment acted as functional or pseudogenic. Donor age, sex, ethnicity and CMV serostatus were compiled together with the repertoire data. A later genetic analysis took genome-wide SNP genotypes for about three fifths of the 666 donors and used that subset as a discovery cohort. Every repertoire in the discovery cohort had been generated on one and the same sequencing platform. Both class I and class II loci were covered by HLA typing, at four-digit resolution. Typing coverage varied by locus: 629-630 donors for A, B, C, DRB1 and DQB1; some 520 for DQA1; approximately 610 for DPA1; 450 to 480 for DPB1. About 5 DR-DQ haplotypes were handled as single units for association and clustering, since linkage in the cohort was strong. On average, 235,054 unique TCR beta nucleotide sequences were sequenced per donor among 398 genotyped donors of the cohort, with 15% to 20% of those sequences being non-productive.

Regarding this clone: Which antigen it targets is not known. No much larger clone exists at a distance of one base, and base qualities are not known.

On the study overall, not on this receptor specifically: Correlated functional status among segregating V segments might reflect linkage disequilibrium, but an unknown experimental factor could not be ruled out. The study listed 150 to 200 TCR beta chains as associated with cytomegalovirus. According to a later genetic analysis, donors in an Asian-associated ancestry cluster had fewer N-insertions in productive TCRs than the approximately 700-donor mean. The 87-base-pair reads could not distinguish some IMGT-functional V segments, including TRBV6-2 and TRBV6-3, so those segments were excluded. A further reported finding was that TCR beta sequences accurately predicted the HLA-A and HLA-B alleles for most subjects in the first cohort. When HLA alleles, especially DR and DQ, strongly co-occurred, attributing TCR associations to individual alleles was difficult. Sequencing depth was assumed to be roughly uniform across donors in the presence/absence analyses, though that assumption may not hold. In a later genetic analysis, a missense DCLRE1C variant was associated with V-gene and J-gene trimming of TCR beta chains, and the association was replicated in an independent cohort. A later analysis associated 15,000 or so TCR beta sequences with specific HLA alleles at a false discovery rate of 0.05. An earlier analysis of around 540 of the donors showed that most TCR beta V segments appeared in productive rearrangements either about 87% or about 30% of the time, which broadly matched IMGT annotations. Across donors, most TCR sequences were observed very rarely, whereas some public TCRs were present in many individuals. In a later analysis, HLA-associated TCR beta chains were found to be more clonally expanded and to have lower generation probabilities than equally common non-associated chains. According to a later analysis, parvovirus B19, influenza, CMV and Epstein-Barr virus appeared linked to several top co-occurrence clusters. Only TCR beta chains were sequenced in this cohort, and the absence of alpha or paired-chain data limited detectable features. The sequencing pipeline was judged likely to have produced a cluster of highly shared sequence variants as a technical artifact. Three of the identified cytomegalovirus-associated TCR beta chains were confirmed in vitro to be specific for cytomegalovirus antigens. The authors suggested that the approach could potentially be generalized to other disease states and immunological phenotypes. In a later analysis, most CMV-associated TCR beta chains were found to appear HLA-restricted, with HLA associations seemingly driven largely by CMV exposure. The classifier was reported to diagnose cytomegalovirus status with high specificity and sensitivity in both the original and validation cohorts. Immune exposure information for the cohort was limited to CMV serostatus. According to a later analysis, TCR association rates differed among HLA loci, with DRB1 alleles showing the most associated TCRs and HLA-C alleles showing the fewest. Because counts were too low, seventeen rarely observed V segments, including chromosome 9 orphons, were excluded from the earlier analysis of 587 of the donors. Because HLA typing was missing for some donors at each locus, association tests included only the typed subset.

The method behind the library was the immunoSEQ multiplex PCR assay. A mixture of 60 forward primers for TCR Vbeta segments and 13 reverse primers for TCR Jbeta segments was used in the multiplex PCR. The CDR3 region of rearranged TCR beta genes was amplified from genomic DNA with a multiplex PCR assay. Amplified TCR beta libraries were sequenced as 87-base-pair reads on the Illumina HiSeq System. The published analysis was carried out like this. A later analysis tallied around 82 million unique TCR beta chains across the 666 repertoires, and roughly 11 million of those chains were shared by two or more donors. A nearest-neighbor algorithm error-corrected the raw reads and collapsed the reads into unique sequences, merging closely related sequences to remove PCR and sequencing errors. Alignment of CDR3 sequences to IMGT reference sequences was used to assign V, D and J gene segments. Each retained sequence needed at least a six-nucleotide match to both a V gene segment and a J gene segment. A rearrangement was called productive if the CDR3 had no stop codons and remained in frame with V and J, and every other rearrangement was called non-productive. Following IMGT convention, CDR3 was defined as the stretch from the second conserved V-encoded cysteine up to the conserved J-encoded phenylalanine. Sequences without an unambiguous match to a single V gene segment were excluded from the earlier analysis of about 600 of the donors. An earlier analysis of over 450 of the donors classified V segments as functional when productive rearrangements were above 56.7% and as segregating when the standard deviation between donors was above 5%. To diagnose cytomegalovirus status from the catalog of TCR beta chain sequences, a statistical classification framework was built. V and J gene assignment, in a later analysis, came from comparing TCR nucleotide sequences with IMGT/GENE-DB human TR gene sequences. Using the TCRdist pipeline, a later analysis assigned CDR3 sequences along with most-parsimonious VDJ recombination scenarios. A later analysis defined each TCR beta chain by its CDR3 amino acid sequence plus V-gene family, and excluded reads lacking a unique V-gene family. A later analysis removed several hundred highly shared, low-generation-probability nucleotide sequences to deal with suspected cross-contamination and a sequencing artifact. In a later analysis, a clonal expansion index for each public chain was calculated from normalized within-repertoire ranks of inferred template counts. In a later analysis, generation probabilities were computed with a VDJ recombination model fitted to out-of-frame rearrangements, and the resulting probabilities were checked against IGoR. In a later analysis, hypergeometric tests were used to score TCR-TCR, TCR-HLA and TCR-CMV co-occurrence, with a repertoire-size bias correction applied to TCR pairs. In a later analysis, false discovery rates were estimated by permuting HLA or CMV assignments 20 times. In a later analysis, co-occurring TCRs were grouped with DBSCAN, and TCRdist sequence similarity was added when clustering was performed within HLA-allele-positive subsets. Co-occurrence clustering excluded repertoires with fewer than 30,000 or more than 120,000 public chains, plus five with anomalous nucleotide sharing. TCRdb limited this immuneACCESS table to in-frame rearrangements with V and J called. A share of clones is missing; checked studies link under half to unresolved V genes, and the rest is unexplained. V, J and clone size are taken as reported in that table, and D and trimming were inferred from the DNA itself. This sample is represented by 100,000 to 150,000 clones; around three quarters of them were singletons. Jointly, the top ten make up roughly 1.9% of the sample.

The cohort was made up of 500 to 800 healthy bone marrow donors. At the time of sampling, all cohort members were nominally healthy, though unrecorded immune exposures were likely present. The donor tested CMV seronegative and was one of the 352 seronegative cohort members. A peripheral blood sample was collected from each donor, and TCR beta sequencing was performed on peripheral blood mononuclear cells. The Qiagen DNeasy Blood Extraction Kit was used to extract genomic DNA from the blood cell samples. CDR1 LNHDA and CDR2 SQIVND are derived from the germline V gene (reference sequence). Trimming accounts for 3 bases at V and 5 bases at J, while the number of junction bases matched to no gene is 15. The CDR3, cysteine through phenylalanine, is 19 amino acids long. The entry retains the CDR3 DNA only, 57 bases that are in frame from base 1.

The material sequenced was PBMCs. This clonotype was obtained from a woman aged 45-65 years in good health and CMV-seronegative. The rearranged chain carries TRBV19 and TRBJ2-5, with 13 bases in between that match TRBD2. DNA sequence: TGTGCCAGTAGTATTGGGTGTACTAGCGGGAGGGATTGTGGTGAGACCCAGTACTTC. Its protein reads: CASSIGCTSGRDCGETQYF. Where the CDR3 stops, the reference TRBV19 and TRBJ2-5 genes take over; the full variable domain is DGGITQSPKYLFRKEGQNVTLSCEQNLNHDAMYWYRQDPGQGLRLIYYSQIVNDFQKGDIAEGYSVSREKKESFPLTVTSAQKNPTAFYLCASSIGCTSGRDCGETQYFGPGTRLLVL.